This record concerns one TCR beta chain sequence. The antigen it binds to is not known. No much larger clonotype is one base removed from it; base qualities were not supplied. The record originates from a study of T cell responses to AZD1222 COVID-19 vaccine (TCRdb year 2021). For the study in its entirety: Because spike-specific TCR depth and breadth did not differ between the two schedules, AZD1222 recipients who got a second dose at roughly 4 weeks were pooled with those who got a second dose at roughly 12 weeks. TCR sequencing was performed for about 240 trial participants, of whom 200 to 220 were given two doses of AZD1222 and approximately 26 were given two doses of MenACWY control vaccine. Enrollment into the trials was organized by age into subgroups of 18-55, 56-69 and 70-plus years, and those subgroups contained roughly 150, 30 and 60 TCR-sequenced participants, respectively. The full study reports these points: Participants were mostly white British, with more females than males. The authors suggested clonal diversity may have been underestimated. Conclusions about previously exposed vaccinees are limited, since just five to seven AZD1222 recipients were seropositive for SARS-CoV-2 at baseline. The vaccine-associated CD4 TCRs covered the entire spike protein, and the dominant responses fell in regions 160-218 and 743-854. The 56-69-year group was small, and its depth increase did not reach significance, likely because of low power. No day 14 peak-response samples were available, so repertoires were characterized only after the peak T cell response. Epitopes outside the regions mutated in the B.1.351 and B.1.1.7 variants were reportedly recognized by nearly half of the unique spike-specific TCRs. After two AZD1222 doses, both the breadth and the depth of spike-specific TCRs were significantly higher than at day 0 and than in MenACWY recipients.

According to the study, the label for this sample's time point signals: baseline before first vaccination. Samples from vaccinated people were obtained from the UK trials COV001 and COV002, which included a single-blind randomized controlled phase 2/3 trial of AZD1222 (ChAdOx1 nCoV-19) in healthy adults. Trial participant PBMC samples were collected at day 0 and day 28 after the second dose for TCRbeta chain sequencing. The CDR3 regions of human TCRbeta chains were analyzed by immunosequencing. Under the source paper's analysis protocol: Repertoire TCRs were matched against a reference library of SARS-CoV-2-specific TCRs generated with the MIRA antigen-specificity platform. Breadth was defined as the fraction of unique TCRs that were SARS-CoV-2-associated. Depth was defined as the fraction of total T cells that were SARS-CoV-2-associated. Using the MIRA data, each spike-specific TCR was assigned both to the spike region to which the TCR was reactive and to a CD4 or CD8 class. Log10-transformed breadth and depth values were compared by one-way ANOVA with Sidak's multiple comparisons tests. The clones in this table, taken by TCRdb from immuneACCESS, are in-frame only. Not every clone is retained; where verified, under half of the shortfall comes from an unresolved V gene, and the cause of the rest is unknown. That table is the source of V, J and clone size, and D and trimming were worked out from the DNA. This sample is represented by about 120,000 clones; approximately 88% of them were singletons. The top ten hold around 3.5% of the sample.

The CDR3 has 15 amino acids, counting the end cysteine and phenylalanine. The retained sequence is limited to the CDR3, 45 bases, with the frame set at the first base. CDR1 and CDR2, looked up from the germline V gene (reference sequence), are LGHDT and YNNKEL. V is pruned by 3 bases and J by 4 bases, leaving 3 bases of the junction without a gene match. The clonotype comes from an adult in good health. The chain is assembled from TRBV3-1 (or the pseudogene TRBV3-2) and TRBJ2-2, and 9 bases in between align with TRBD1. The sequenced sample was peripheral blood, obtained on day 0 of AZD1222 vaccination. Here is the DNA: TGTGCCAGCAGCCAGGGGACAGGGTCCACCGGGGAGCTGTTTTTT. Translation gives CASSQGTGSTGELFF.